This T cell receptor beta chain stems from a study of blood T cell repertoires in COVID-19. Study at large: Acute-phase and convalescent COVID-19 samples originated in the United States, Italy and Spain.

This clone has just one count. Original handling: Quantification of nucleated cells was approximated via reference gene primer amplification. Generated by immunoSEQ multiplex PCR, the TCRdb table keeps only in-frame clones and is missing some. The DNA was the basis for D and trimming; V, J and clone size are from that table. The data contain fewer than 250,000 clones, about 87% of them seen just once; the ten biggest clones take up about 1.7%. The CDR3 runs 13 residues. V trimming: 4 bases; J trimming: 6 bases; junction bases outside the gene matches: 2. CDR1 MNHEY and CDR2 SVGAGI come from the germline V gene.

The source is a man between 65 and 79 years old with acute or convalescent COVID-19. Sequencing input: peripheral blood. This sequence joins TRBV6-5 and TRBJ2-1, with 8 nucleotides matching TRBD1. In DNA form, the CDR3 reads TGTGCCAGCAGTTTAACAGGGGGCAATGAGCAGTTCTTC. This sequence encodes CASSLTGGNEQFF.